The next 13 T cell receptor beta chains were all read from a single sample in a study of blood T cell repertoires in COVID-19 (dated by TCRdb to about 2020). Libraries were built with the immunoSEQ multiplex PCR assay. Not all clones reach the TCRdb copy of this immuneACCESS table, which keeps in-frame sequences only. Checked studies attribute under half of the gap to unresolved V genes and leave the rest unexplained. In all, the sample holds approximately 260,000 clones, and roughly 89% of those were seen once. The top ten hold 4.6% of the sample. Sequencing was performed on peripheral blood. The receptors here all came from a woman in her 40s who had recovered from COVID-19.

This chain connects TRBV5-8 to TRBJ2-1; 11 positions match TRBD1. Per the germline V gene, CDR1 is SGHTS and CDR2 is YDEGEE. The V and J ends lost 1 base and 5 bases, in that order; junction bases with no gene match: 2. The CDR3 contains 15 residues. The CDR3 loop is CASSLPGQGDNEQFF. In nucleotides, the CDR3 is TGTGCCAGCAGCTTGCCGGGACAGGGGGACAATGAGCAGTTCTTC. Looking up the rest from reference TRBV5-8 and TRBJ2-1 gives the full variable domain: EAGVTQSPTHLIKTRGQQATLRCSPISGHTSVYWYQQALGLGLQFLLWYDEGEERNRGNFPPRFSGRQFPNYSSELNVNALELEDSALYLCASSLPGQGDNEQFFGPGTRLTVL.

This clone has only a few counts. The chain is built from TRBV7-2 and TRBJ2-4; a possible D gene is TRBD1 (5 bases). Germline CDR1 and CDR2: SGHTA and FQGNSA. The CDR3 runs to 17 residues. The germline V and J ends were trimmed by 5 bases and 1 base, with 18 bases remaining between them. The CDR3 DNA reads TGTGCCAGCAGCCGTTCACCAGGGAAGTCCGCCAAAAACATTCAGTACTTC. This encodes CASSRSPGKSAKNIQYF.

Only one count was recorded for this clone. The chain links TRBV19 to TRBJ2-5; the match to TRBD1 covers 8 bases. The trim removed 5 bases at V and 2 bases at J, leaving 10 bases unmatched. The CDR3 consists of 16 residues. The germline V gene has CDR1 LNHDA and CDR2 SQIVND (reference sequence). The CDR3 protein is CASSGRDRWLQETQYF. The CDR3 DNA reads as TGTGCCAGTAGTGGACGGGACAGGTGGTTGCAAGAGACCCAGTACTTC. Full variable domain (outside the CDR3, taken from reference TRBV19 and TRBJ2-5): DGGITQSPKYLFRKEGQNVTLSCEQNLNHDAMYWYRQDPGQGLRLIYYSQIVNDFQKGDIAEGYSVSREKKESFPLTVTSAQKNPTAFYLCASSGRDRWLQETQYFGPGTRLLVL.

The chain links TRBV5-1 to TRBJ1-4; D is undetermined. Trimming stripped 0 bases from V and 7 bases from J, with 10 bases between. CDR3 length: 14 amino acids. Per the germline V gene, CDR1 is SGHRS and CDR2 is YFSETQ. CDR3 DNA: TGCGCCAGCAGCTTGGCCGGGAAGGGTGAAAAACTGTTTTTT. Translating gives CASSLAGKGEKLFF.

This clone was detected only once. V and J are TRBV7-8 and TRBJ2-7, with D unresolved. Germline assignment: CDR1 SGHVS and CDR2 FQNEAQ. The CDR3 is 12 amino acids. V dropped 5 bases and J dropped 2 bases, with 7 bases sitting between them. CDR3 loop: CASSPAAYEQYF. DNA of the CDR3: TGTGCCAGCAGCCCAGCCGCCTACGAGCAGTACTTC.

Only a few counts were recorded for this clone. The J gene is TRBJ1-5, the V gene TRBV2; 10 positions agree with TRBD1. Losses at the gene ends were 4 bases for V and 6 bases for J; bases not matched to a gene: 3. CDR1 SNHLY and CDR2 FYNNEI come from the germline V gene. CDR3 length: 14 amino acids. CDR3 loop: CASSGTGGSQPQHF. Written as DNA, the CDR3 is TGTGCCAGCAGTGGGACAGGGGGGAGTCAGCCCCAGCATTTT.

The chain couples TRBV4-3 to TRBJ1-2; D is possibly TRBD1 (6 bases). Germline V gene lookup returns CDR1 LGHNA and CDR2 YSLEER. The CDR3 sequence is 19 residues long. Trimming took off 0 bases at V and 4 bases at J, with 24 bases between the two ends. The CDR3 sequence: CASSQDRGSSGVRSYGYTF. DNA of the CDR3: TGCGCCAGCAGCCAAGATCGTGGGTCGTCAGGGGTTCGCAGCTATGGCTACACCTTC.

The V gene is TRBV6-5, the J gene TRBJ2-7; maybe TRBD1 (6 bases). Trimming stripped 7 bases from V and 2 bases from J, with 9 bases between. In germline, CDR1 is MNHEY, CDR2 SVGAGI. This CDR3 region has 12 residues. CDR3 in amino acids: CASIGTTYEQYV. As DNA, the CDR3 is TGTGCCAGCATTGGGACAACCTACGAGCAGTACGTC.

V and J are TRBV10-1 and TRBJ1-1, with TRBD1 as a possible D gene (6 bases). V was clipped by 0 bases and J by 6 bases, with 11 bases between them. CDR1 is WNHNN and CDR2 is SYGVQD in the germline V gene (reference sequence). The CDR3 length is 14 residues. The DNA for the CDR3 is TGCGCCAGCAGTGAGTCGCAGGGGTTTGCTGAAGCTTTCTTT. As protein: CASSESQGFAEAFF.

The genes are TRBV19 and TRBJ2-3; 7 bases match TRBD2. CDR3 length: 13 residues. Germline V gene lookup returns CDR1 LNHDA and CDR2 SQIVND (reference sequence). V shed 8 bases and J 0 bases; nucleotides not matched to a gene: 2. The CDR3 DNA reads TGTGCCAGTGGGGGGGGTAGCACAGATACGCAGTATTTT. Amino acids: CASGGGSTDTQYF.

This clone was observed a single time. The chain joins TRBV27 to TRBJ2-2; 8 bases align to TRBD1. The junction had 4 bases not matched to a gene; V was cut back by 6 bases and J by 4 bases. CDR1 is MNHEY and CDR2 is SMNVEV in the germline V gene (reference sequence). The CDR3 is made up of 14 amino acids. CDR3 loop: CASSYGQGTGELFF. CDR3 sequence (DNA): TGTGCCAGCAGCTACGGACAGGGCACCGGGGAGCTGTTTTTT.

CDR3 loop: CASSALWTADNEQFF. Here the CDR3 DNA reads TGTGCCAGCAGTGCTCTATGGACAGCTGATAATGAGCAGTTCTTC. This chain links TRBV2 with TRBJ2-1; TRBD1 might be the D (6 bases). V lost 4 bases and J lost 7, with 17 bases in between. Germline CDR1 SNHLY, CDR2 FYNNEI. The CDR3 has 15 residues.

This clone occurred once. This chain joins TRBV2 and TRBJ2-3, with 13 bases matching TRBD2. Per germline, CDR1 SNHLY and CDR2 FYNNEI. V gave up 6 bases and J gave up 4 bases; unmatched junction bases: 4. CDR3 length: 15 amino acids. The CDR3 spells CASRMTSGGSDTQYF. The CDR3 DNA reads as TGTGCCAGCAGGATGACTAGCGGGGGGTCAGATACGCAGTATTTT.